The sequence of this T cell receptor (beta chain) was determined in a study of cytomegalovirus exposure and HLA in healthy donors. Study-wide points: The classifier reportedly diagnosed cytomegalovirus status with high sensitivity and specificity. The study listed 150 to 200 cytomegalovirus-associated TCR beta chains. First-cohort TCR clusters tended to co-occur in the 120 or so validation repertoires, a later analysis found.

Germline CDR1 and CDR2: KGHSH and LQKENI. With 2 bases removed from V and 3 bases from J, the gap between germline ends came to 22 bases. The CDR3 runs 19 residues. Of note for this clone: Antigen unknown.

The method was immunoSEQ multiplex PCR; TCRdb's version includes in-frame clones alone and lacks a portion of them. The data hold around 350,000 clones, with approximately 90% observed a single time. This chain joins TRBV18 and TRBJ2-2; possible D gene TRBD1, 6 bases. Specimen: PBMCs. The receptor was derived from a woman between 18 and 29 years old in good health and CMV-seronegative. CDR3 coding DNA: TGTGCCAGCTCACCATCTAGAACGGGACATCCAGGGGACACCGGGGAGCTGTTTTTT. It translates to CASSPSRTGHPGDTGELFF.